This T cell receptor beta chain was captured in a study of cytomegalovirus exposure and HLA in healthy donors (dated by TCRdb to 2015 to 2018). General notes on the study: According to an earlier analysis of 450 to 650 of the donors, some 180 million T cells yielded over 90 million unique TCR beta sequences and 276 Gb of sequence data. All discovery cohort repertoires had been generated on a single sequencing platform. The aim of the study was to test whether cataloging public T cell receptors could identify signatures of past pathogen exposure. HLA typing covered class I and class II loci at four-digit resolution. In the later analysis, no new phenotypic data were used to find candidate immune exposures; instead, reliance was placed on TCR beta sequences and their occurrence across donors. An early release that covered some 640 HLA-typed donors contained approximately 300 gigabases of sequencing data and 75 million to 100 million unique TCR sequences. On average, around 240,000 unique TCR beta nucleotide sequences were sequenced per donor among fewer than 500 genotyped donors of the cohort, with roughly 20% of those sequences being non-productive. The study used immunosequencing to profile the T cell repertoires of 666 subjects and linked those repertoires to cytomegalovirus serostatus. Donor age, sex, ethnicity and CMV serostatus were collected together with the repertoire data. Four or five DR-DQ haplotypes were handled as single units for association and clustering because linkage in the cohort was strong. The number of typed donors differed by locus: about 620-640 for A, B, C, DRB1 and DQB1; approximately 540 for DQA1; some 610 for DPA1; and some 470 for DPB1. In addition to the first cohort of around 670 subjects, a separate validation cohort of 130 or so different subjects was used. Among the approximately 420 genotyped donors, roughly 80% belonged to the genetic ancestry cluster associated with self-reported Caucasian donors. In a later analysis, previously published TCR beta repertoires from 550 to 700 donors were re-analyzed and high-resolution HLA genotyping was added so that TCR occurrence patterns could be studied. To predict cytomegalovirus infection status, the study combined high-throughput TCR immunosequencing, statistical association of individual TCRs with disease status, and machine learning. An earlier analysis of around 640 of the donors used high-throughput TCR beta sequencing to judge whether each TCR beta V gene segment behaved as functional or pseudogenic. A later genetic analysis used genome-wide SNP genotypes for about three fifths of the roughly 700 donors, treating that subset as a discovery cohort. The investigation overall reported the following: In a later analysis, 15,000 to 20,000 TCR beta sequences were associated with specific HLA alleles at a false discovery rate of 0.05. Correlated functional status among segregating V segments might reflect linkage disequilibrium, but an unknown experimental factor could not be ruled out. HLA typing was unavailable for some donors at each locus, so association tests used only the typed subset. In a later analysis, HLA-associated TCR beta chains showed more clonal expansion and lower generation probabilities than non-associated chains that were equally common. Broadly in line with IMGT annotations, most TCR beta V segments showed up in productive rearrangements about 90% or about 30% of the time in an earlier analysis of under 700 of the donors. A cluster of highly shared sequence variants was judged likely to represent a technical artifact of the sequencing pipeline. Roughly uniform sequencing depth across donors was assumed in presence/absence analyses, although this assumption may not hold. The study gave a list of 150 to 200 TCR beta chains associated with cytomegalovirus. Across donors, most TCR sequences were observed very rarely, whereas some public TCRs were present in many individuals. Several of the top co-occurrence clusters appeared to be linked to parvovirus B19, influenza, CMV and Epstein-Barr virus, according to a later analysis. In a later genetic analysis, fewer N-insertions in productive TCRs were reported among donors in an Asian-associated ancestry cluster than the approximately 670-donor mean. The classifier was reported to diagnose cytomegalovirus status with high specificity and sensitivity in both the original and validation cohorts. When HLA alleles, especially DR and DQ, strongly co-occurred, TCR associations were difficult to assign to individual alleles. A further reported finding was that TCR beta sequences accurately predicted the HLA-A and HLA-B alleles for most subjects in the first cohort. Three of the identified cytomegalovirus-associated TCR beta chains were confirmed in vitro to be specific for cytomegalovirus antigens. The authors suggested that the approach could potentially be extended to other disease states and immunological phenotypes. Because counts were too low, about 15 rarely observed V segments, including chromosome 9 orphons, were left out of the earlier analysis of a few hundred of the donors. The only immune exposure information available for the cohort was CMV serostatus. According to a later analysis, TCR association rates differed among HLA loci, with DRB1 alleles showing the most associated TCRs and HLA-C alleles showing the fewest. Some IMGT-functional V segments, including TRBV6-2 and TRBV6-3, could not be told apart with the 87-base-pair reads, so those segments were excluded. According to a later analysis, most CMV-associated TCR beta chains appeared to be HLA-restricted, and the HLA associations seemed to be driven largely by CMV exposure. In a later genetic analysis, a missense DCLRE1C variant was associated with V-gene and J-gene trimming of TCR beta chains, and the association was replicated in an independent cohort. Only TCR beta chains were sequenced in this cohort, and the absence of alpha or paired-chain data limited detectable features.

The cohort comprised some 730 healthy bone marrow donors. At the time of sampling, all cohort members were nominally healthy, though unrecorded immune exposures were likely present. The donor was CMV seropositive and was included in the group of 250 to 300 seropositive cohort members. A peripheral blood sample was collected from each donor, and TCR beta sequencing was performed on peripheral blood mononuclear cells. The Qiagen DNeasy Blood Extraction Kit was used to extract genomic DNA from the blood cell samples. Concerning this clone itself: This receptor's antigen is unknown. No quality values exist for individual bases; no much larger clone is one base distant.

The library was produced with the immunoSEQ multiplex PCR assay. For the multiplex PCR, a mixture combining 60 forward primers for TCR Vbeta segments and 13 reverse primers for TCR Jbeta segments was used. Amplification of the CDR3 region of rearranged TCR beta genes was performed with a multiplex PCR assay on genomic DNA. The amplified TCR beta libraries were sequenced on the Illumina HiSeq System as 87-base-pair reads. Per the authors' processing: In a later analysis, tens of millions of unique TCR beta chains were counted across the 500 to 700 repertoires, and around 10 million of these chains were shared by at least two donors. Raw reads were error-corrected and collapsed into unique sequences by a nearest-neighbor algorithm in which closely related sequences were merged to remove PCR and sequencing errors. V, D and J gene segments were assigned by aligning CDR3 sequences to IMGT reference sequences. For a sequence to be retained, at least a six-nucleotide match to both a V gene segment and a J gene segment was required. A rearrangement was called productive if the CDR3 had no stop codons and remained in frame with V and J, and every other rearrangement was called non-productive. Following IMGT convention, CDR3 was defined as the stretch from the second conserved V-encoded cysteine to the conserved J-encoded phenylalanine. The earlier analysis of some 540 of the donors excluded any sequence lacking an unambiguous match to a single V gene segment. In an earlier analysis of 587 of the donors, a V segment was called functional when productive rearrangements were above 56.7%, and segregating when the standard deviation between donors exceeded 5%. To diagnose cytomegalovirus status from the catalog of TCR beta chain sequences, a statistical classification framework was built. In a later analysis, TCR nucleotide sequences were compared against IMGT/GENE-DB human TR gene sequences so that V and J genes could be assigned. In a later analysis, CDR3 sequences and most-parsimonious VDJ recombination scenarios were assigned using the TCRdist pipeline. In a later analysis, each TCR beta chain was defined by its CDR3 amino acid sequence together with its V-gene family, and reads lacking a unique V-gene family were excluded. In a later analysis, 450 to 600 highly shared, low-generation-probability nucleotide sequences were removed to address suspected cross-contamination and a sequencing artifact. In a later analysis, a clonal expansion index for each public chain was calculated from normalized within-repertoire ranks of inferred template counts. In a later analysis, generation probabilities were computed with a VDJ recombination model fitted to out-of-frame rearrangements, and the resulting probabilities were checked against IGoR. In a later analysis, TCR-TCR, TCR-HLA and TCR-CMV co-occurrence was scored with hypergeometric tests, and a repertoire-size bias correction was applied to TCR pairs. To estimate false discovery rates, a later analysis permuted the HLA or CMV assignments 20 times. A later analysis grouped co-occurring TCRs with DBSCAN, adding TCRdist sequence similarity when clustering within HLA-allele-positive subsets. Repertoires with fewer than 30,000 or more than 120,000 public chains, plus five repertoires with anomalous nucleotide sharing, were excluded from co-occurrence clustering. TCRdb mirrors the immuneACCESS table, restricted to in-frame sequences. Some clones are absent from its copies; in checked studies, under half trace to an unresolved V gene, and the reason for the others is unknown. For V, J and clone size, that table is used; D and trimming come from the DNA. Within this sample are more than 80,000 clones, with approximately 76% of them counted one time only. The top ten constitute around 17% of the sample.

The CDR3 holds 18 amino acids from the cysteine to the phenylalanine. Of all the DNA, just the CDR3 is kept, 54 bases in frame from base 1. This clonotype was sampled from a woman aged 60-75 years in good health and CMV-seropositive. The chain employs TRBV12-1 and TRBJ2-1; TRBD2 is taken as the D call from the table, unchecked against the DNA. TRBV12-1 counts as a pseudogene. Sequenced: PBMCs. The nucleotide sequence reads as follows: TGTGCCAGCAGCTTTGCGCTCCAGCGGGAGATCCGCTACAATGAGCAGTTCTTC. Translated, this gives CASSFALQREIRYNEQFF.